Listed below are T cell receptor beta chains from one sample, sequenced in a study of beta chain features in type 1 diabetes. TCRdb's table, derived via immunoSEQ multiplex PCR, lists solely in-frame clones and lacks some. The sample records about 900,000 clones, about 17% being singletons. The material sequenced was naive CD4+ T cells from blood. The receptors here all came from a woman aged 18-29 years in good health. CDR3s leave out the opening cysteine and the closing phenylalanine or tryptophan.

j_call: TRBJ1-5
v_call: TRBV7-9
cdr3_aa: ASSSMGDLQH

j_call: TRBJ2-5
v_call: TRBV7-8
cdr3_aa: ASSPRLAGYQETQY

j_call: TRBJ2-7
v_call: TRBV5-1
cdr3_aa: ASRGGGQLYEQY

j_call: TRBJ2-7
v_call: TRBV27
cdr3_aa: ASSPLDRYEQY

j_call: TRBJ2-1
v_call: TRBV5-4
cdr3_aa: ASSLGAGAWHEQF

j_call: TRBJ2-7
v_call: TRBV5-6
cdr3_aa: ASGQGGYEQY

j_call: TRBJ2-1
v_call: TRBV11-1
cdr3_aa: ASSAGLGGNEQF

j_call: TRBJ2-7
v_call: TRBV4-3
cdr3_aa: ASSQHPSSYEQY

j_call: TRBJ2-1
v_call: TRBV4-1
cdr3_aa: ASSQRLTYNEQF

j_call: TRBJ2-3
v_call: TRBV21-1
cdr3_aa: ASSKLARGPLIDTQY

j_call: TRBJ2-1
v_call: TRBV9
cdr3_aa: ASSVRGGLAGEPVEQF

j_call: TRBJ2-2
v_call: TRBV18
cdr3_aa: ASSLYERGTNTGELF

j_call: TRBJ2-1
v_call: TRBV5-4
cdr3_aa: ASSKVGPSGRIEQF

j_call: TRBJ2-7
v_call: TRBV21-1
cdr3_aa: ARKLPYEQY

j_call: TRBJ2-6
v_call: TRBV19
cdr3_aa: ASRQDRAGANVLT

j_call: TRBJ1-1
v_call: TRBV4-1
cdr3_aa: ASSHGGGAF

j_call: TRBJ2-1
v_call: TRBV7-2
cdr3_aa: ASSFRDSGYNEQF

j_call: TRBJ2-1
v_call: TRBV5-4
cdr3_aa: ASREGTSGTNYNEQF

j_call: TRBJ2-2
v_call: TRBV19
cdr3_aa: ARGGGGTGELF

j_call: TRBJ2-1
v_call: TRBV7-2
cdr3_aa: ASSLGSGPYNEQF

j_call: TRBJ2-7
v_call: TRBV19
cdr3_aa: ASSRDGYEQY

j_call: TRBJ1-2
v_call: TRBV28
cdr3_aa: ASSLWAGGSLSA

j_call: TRBJ2-1
v_call: TRBV18
cdr3_aa: ASSPFTGSYNEQF

j_call: TRBJ2-5
v_call: TRBV29-1
cdr3_aa: SVGGWETQY

j_call: TRBJ2-7
v_call: TRBV4-2
cdr3_aa: ASSQDSSGRGEQY